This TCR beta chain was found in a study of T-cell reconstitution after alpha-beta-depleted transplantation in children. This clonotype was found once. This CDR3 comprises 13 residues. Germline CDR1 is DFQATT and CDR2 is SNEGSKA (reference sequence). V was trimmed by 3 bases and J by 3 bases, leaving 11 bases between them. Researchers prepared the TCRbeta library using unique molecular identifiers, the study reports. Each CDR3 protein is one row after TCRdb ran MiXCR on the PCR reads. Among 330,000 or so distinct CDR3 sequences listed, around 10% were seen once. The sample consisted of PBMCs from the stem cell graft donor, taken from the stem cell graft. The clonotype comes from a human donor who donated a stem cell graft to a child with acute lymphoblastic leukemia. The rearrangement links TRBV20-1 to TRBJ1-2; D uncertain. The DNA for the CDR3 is TGCAGTGCTAGCGGTGGGGAATACTATGGCTACACCTTC. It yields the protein CSASGGEYYGYTF.